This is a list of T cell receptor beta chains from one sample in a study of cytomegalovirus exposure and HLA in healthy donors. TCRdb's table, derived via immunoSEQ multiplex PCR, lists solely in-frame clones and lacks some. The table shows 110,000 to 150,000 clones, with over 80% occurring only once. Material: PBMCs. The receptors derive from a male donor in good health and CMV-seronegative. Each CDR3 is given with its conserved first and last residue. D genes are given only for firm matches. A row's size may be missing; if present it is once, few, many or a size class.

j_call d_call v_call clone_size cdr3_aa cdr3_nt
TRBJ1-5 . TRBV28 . CASSLTEINQPQHF TGTGCCAGCAGTTTGACAGAGATCAATCAGCCCCAGCATTTT
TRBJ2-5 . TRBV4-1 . CASSLLEKETQYF TGCGCCAGCAGCCTCTTGGAGAAAGAGACCCAGTACTTC
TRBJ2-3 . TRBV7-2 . CASSPTGTDTQYF TGTGCCAGCAGCCCCACAGGGACAGATACGCAGTATTTT
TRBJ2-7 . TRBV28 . CASRSHRAHEQYF TGTGCCAGCAGGTCCCACAGGGCCCACGAGCAGTACTTC
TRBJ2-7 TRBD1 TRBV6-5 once CASRYRGSYEQYF TGTGCCAGCAGGTACAGGGGCTCCTACGAGCAGTACTTC
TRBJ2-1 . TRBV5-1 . CASSLIRGYEQFF TGCGCCAGCAGTCTGATCAGGGGTTATGAGCAGTTCTTC
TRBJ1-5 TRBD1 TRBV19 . CASSWRDRGYGNQPQHF TGTGCCAGTAGTTGGAGGGACAGGGGGTACGGCAATCAGCCCCAGCATTTT
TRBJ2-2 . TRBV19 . CASSIDREANTGELFF TGTGCCAGTAGTATCGACAGGGAGGCGAACACCGGGGAGCTGTTTTTT
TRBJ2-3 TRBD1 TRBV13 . CASSLGQGQLLDTQYF TGTGCCAGCAGCCTCGGACAGGGGCAACTTTTAGATACGCAGTATTTT
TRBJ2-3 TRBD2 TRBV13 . CASSLAGGLGDTQYF TGTGCCAGCAGCTTAGCGGGAGGATTAGGAGATACGCAGTATTTT
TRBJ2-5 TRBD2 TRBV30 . CAWRGRGGVETQYF TGTGCCTGGAGAGGTAGGGGAGGGGTGGAGACCCAGTACTTC
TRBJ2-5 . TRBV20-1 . CNPKGQETQYF TGCAACCCAAAGGGGCAAGAGACCCAGTACTTC
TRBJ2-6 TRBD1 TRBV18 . CASSPPGGAGANVLTF TGTGCCAGCTCACCTCCAGGGGGCGCCGGGGCCAACGTCCTGACTTTC
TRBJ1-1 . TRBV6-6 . CASSPDTYTEAFF TGTGCCAGCAGCCCGGACACCTACACTGAAGCTTTCTTT
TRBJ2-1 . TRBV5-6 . CASSLRAQGLSRNNEQFF TGTGCCAGCAGCTTGAGGGCACAGGGCCTTTCTCGAAACAATGAGCAGTTCTTC
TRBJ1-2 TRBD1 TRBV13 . CASSLDGQGAYGYTF TGTGCCAGCAGCTTAGACGGACAGGGGGCCTATGGCTACACCTTC
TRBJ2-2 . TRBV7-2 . CAITVPPGNTGELFF TGTGCCATCACGGTCCCCCCGGGGAACACCGGGGAGCTGTTTTTT
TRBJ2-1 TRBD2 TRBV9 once CASSEGLANNEQFF TGTGCCAGCAGCGAAGGACTAGCGAACAATGAGCAGTTCTTC
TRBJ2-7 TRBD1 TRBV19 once CASSISNRGYEQYF TGTGCCAGTAGTATTAGTAACAGGGGCTACGAGCAGTACTTC
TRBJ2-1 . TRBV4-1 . CASSWGGAYNEQFF TGCGCCAGCAGCTGGGGGGGGGCGTACAATGAGCAGTTCTTC
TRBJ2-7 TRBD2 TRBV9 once CASSVSPSGSGLASYEQYF TGTGCCAGCAGCGTTTCGCCTAGCGGGAGCGGGTTAGCGTCCTACGAGCAGTACTTC
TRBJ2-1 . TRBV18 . CASSPIKGVSYNEQFF TGTGCCAGCTCACCAATTAAGGGAGTATCCTACAATGAGCAGTTCTTC
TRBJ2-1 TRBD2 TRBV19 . CASSVGTSGYNEQFF TGTGCCAGTAGCGTCGGGACTAGCGGATACAATGAGCAGTTCTTC
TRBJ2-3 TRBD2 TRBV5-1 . CASSADLAGSTDTQYF TGCGCCAGCAGCGCGGATCTAGCGGGTTCCACAGATACGCAGTATTTT
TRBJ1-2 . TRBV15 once CATSRDLLPRYRANGYTF TGTGCCACCAGCAGAGATCTCCTACCGCGATACAGGGCTAATGGCTACACCTTC
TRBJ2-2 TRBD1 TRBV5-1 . CASSQGTANTGELFF TGCGCCAGCAGCCAGGGGACAGCGAACACCGGGGAGCTGTTTTTT
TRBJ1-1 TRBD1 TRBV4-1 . CASSQDRGHMNTEAFF TGCGCCAGCAGCCAAGATAGGGGGCACATGAACACTGAAGCTTTCTTT
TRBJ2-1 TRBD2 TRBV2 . CASSLNPGLAGGHEQFF TGTGCCAGCAGTCTTAATCCCGGACTAGCGGGAGGGCATGAGCAGTTCTTC
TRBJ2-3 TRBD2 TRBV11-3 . CASSPGTSGGGTQYF TGTGCCAGCAGCCCCGGGACTAGCGGGGGGGGTACGCAGTATTTT
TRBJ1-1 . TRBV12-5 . CASGHDRAMNTEAFF TGTGCTAGTGGCCATGACAGAGCGATGAACACTGAAGCTTTCTTT
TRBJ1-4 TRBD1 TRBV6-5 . CASSYGQEYEKLFF TGTGCCAGCAGTTACGGACAGGAGTACGAAAAACTGTTTTTT
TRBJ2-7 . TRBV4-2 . CASSQDCWGLYEQYF TGTGCCAGCAGCCAAGATTGTTGGGGCCTCTACGAGCAGTACTTC
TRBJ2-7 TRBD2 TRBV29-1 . CSVGGISSYEQYF TGCAGCGTGGGAGGGATTAGCTCCTACGAGCAGTACTTC
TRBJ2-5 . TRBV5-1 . CASSPTGQETQYF TGCGCCAGCAGCCCAACGGGGCAAGAGACCCAGTACTTC
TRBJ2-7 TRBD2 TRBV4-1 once CASSRSGGVSYEQYF TGCGCCAGCAGCCGAAGCGGGGGGGTCTCCTACGAGCAGTACTTC
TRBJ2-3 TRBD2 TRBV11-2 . CASSLVASGGSHTQYF TGTGCCAGCAGCTTAGTGGCTAGCGGGGGGTCGCATACGCAGTATTTT
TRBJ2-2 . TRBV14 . CASSPALSTGELFF TGTGCCAGCAGCCCCGCCCTTAGCACCGGGGAGCTGTTTTTT
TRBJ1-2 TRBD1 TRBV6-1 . CASSEGWDRSGYGYTF TGTGCCAGCAGTGAAGGGTGGGACAGGTCCGGCTATGGCTACACCTTC
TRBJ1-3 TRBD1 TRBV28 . CASSFLGGQGRFGNTIYF TGTGCCAGCAGCTTCCTAGGGGGACAGGGGCGTTTTGGAAACACCATATATTTT
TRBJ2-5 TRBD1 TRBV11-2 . CASSPGTVNQETQYF TGTGCCAGCAGCCCGGGGACAGTTAACCAAGAGACCCAGTACTTC
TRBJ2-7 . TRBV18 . CASSPTGTEQYF TGTGCCAGCTCACCCACAGGGACCGAGCAGTACTTC
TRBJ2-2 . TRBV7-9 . CASSSLWRGYTGGLFF TGTGCCAGCAGCTCCCTGTGGAGAGGGTACACCGGGGGGCTGTTTTTT